This record concerns one T cell receptor beta chain sequence. Germline values: CDR1 MNHNS, CDR2 SASEGT. CDR3 size: 13 residues. Trimming took off 2 bases at V and 5 bases at J, with 7 bases between the two ends. The data were taken from a study of PD-L1 blockade in urothelial cancer. About the study: Analysis of blood occurred 3 weeks (second dose) and 6 weeks after treatment start. Among blood samples, the median T cell count was some 150,000.

Time point defined: pretreatment peripheral blood. Libraries were prepared by immunoSEQ multiplex PCR; TCRdb keeps only in-frame clonotypes and omits some of them. Of about 88,000 clones listed, roughly 90% are singletons. The receptor's source is an elderly woman with urothelial cancer. The sequences come from PBMCs, collected around atezolizumab (anti-PD-L1) treatment. The genes are TRBV6-1 and TRBJ1-5, with D unresolved. The CDR3 is CASSEWRDQPQHF. Here the CDR3 DNA reads TGTGCCAGCAGTGAATGGAGGGATCAGCCCCAGCATTTT.